This TCR beta chain comes out of a study of blood T cell repertoires in COVID-19 (TCRdb year 2020). Study-level background: Collaborator samples came from the United States, Italy and Spain and covered acute and convalescent phases of COVID-19. Deeply sampled blood TCRbeta repertoires from subjects exposed to, actively infected with, or recovered from COVID-19 were included in the dataset. Samples were obtained from the ongoing ImmuneRACE study (first 160 participants) and from approximately 1,200 subjects provided by 6 global collaborators. A freely available public database, intended as a resource for researchers studying the immune response to SARS-CoV-2, is where the repertoires were released. A de-identified subject ID, COVID-19 status, age in years and sex were almost always included in the sample metadata. The prospective study material was composed of cDNA or gDNA derived from T cells, B-cell-depleted T cells, or PBMCs. Where available, HLA class I and class II types were obtained from metadata supplied by the sample provider rather than from assay-based typing.

In Seattle, one collaborating source enrolled patients while the infection was active and tracked those patients longitudinally over the course of disease. The collaborating institutions used their own protocols to collect whole blood in K2EDTA tubes. For TCRbeta analysis, collaborator samples were shipped as frozen whole blood, as isolated PBMCs, or as DNA extracted from either sample type. General findings and caveats noted by the study authors: Clinical and demographic metadata were provided uncurated, with the amount varying by source and participant.

Concerning this clone: The antigen it recognizes is unknown. No much larger clone exists at a distance of one base, and base qualities are not known.

TCRbeta CDR3 regions were amplified from genomic DNA by means of the immunoSEQ Assay, a bias-controlled multiplex PCR. The authors' pipeline ran thus. Within the assay, amplification of reference gene primers was used to estimate how many nucleated cells each sample contained. To quantify the absolute abundance of each unique TCRbeta CDR3 rearrangement, sequence reads were collapsed and filtered. For each sample, productive Simpson clonality was calculated by taking the square root of Simpson's diversity index across productive rearrangements. TCRdb holds this immuneACCESS table with in-frame rearrangements only. Some clones are missing; in checked studies, unresolved V genes explain under half, and the rest has no known cause. The DNA was the basis for D and trimming; V, J and clone size are from that table. This sample lists 60,000 to 80,000 clones; approximately 92% were detected once. The leading ten clones occupy 15% to 20% of the sample.

CDR1 and CDR2, per the germline V gene, are SGDLS and YYNGEE. V loses 0 bases, J loses 8 bases, and the germline ends lie 17 bases apart. Its CDR3 holds 15 amino acids, cysteine through phenylalanine. Only the CDR3 region is kept as DNA, spanning 45 bases read in frame from base 1. Sequencing was performed on peripheral blood. The chain links TRBV9 with TRBJ1-2; a tentative D call is TRBD1 (5 bases match). The TCR comes from a woman aged 60 to 75 with COVID-19, enrolled during active disease. The CDR3 region has the sequence CASSVDVSRGTGYTF. The bases are TGTGCCAGCAGCGTAGATGTCTCTCGGGGGACCGGCTACACCTTC.